Shown below are 22 T cell receptor beta chains from a single sample sequenced in a study of blood T cell repertoires in COVID-19. The data were produced by immunoSEQ multiplex PCR, yet TCRdb's version contains in-frame clones alone and is incomplete. The table records about 380,000 clones, roughly 85% of them present only once. The sample comprised peripheral blood. These TCRs come from a woman aged 18-29 years with acute or convalescent COVID-19.

This chain connects TRBV19 to TRBJ2-2; 10 bases map to TRBD1. V shed 5 bases, J shed 7 bases, and the junction held 7 bases outside the gene matches. The CDR3 covers 15 residues. Germline CDR1 is LNHDA and CDR2 is SQIVND (reference sequence). CDR3 protein: CASSVGTGAGGELFF. In nucleotides, the CDR3 is TGTGCCAGTAGTGTCGGGACAGGGGCCGGCGGGGAGCTGTTTTTT.

CDR3 sequence: CASRRIDSSNQPQHF. The CDR3 nucleotides are TGTGCCAGCAGACGTATTGACAGTTCAAATCAGCCCCAGCATTTT. The rearrangement links TRBV6-5 to TRBJ1-5; D is possibly TRBD1 (5 bases). CDR1 and CDR2 from the germline V gene are MNHEY and SVGAGI. Trimming took 6 bases from V and 4 from J, leaving 16 bases between them. This CDR3 region has 15 residues.

This chain uses TRBV10-2 with TRBJ1-2; D is ambiguous. Trimming left V 3 bases short and J 5 bases short, with 16 bases between. The CDR3 totals 15 residues. Germline lookup yields CDR1 WSHSY and CDR2 SAAADI. This CDR3 is CASSESSGGEYGYTF. The CDR3 DNA is TGCGCCAGCAGTGAAAGTTCAGGAGGAGAGTATGGCTACACCTTC.

This clone was picked up a small number of times. This sample includes further DNA sequences coding for the same CDR3. V and J are TRBV29-1 and TRBJ1-1; D unclear. CDR1 is SQVTM and CDR2 is ANQGSEA in the germline V gene. Trimming removed 1 base at V and 5 bases at J, with 8 bases between. This CDR3 has 12 residues. CDR3 in DNA: TGCAGCGTTGAAGCCGTGTTAACTGAAGCTTTCTTT. This encodes CSVEAVLTEAFF.

This chain connects TRBV4-1 to TRBJ1-1; a possible D gene is TRBD1 (6 bases). The V end was cut by 6 bases, the J end by 3 bases, with 11 bases between. Germline CDR1 reads MGHRA; CDR2 reads YSYEKL. This CDR3 spans 13 amino acids. The DNA of the CDR3 is TGCGCCAGCAGAGAGGGGGGGTACACTGAAGCTTTCTTT. Translating it yields CASREGGYTEAFF.

V is TRBV10-1 and J is TRBJ1-5; D gene unclear. V was shortened by 7 bases and J by 0 bases, with 13 bases between the two germline ends. This CDR3 is built from 15 residues. CDR1 is WNHNN, CDR2 SYGVQD, per germline (reference sequence). The CDR3 reads CASKYSQYSNQPQHF. The CDR3 DNA follows: TGCGCCAGCAAGTATAGCCAATATAGCAATCAGCCCCAGCATTTT.

The J gene is TRBJ2-1, the V gene TRBV10-3; TRBD2 is a possible D gene (6 bases). The CDR3 covers 17 residues. Per the germline V gene, CDR1 is ENHRY and CDR2 is SYGVKD. V lost 0 bases to trimming and J lost 4 bases, with 16 bases between them. The CDR3 reads CAISESSRDSLYNEQFF. As DNA, the CDR3 is TGTGCCATCAGTGAGTCGTCCCGGGACTCGTTGTACAATGAGCAGTTCTTC.

This clone was found once. The gene calls are TRBV10-3 and TRBJ1-1, with 7 bases fitting TRBD1. The germline V gene encodes CDR1 ENHRY and CDR2 SYGVKD. V shed 10 bases and J 5 bases; nucleotides not matched to a gene: 10. There are 13 residues in the CDR3. For the CDR3, the DNA is TGTGCCACCCATACAGGGGAGGAAACTGAAGCTTTCTTT. This gives the protein CATHTGEETEAFF.

The V call is TRBV19, the J call TRBJ1-5, with 9 nucleotides matching TRBD1. Germline CDR1 LNHDA, CDR2 SQIVND (reference sequence). With V trimmed by 1 base and J by 3 bases, 10 bases remained unmatched. This CDR3 comprises 18 residues. The chain's CDR3 is CASSIGPRDRATNQPQHF. CDR3 nucleotide sequence: TGTGCCAGTAGTATAGGGCCCCGGGACAGGGCAACCAATCAGCCCCAGCATTTT.

The rearrangement links TRBV13 to TRBJ2-7; the D gene is possibly TRBD2 (6 bases). Trimming pared 0 bases from V and 2 bases from J, leaving 8 bases between. Germline CDR1 and CDR2: PRHDT and FYEKMQ (reference sequence). CDR3 length equals 14 residues. This CDR3 is CASSLGGLAYEQYF. For the CDR3, the DNA is TGTGCCAGCAGCTTAGGGGGACTTGCCTACGAGCAGTACTTC. The full variable domain, its missing parts supplied by reference TRBV13 and TRBJ2-7, is AAGVIQSPRHLIKEKRETATLKCYPIPRHDTVYWYQQGPGQDPQFLISFYEKMQSDKGSIPDRFSAQQFSDYHSELNMSSLELGDSALYFCASSLGGLAYEQYFGPGTRLTVT.

The rearrangement links TRBV6-5 to TRBJ1-1, with D possibly matching TRBD1 (5 bases). Trimming shortened V by 2 bases and J by 4 bases, and 11 bases separated the two germline ends. CDR1 is MNHEY and CDR2 is SVGAGI in the germline V gene. This CDR3 spans 14 amino acids. The CDR3 protein is CASSYQQGGTEAFF. Here the CDR3 DNA reads TGTGCCAGCAGTTACCAGCAGGGCGGCACTGAAGCTTTCTTT.

The J gene is TRBJ1-1, the V gene TRBV9; D uncertain. V was trimmed by 3 bases and J by 1 base, leaving 10 bases between them. The V gene's germline CDR1 is SGDLS and CDR2 YYNGEE. The CDR3 length is 14 residues. CDR3 sequence: CASSGLGGNTEAFF. In DNA form, the CDR3 reads TGTGCCAGCAGCGGTCTGGGAGGGAACACTGAAGCTTTCTTT.

This CDR3 reads CASSDIRSTDTQYF. CDR3 coding DNA: TGTGCCAGCAGCGACATCAGGAGCACAGATACGCAGTATTTT. This chain links TRBV11-2 with TRBJ2-3; the D is unclear. The CDR3 totals 14 residues. The germline CDR1 and CDR2 sequences are SGHAT and FQNNGV. The V and J ends lost 5 bases and 0 bases respectively, with 9 bases between them.

The rearrangement uses TRBV25-1 and TRBJ1-2; maybe TRBD1 (5 bases). The length of the CDR3 is 15 residues. V shed 2 bases and J shed 5 bases, with 15 bases lying between them. Germline V lookup: CDR1 MGHDK, CDR2 SYGVNS. The CDR3 region is CASSEPQVHYYGYTF. DNA of the CDR3: TGTGCCAGCAGTGAACCACAGGTCCACTATTATGGCTACACCTTC.

The gene calls are TRBV6-1 and TRBJ1-3; 9 nucleotides line up with TRBD1. The CDR3 extends over 16 amino acids. Trimming at V came to 3 bases and at J to 3 bases, leaving 6 bases not matched to a gene. Germline V gene data show CDR1 as MNHNS and CDR2 as SASEGT. The CDR3 region has the DNA TGTGCCAGCAGTGAGGGGGGACAGGGAGTTGGAAACACCATATATTTT. Protein sequence: CASSEGGQGVGNTIYF.

This chain uses TRBV6-5 with TRBJ2-1; TRBD2 agrees at 11 bases. CDR1 and CDR2 from the germline V gene are MNHEY and SVGAGI. The V gene end was trimmed by 4 bases and the J gene end by 8 bases; junction bases not matched to a gene: 10. The CDR3 has 16 residues. This CDR3 reads CASSSRDSGRADEQFF. Here the CDR3 DNA reads TGTGCCAGCAGTTCCCGGGATAGCGGGAGGGCCGATGAGCAGTTCTTC.

This rearrangement joins TRBV9 to TRBJ1-4, with 7 bases identical to TRBD1. Per germline, CDR1 SGDLS and CDR2 YYNGEE. V shed 4 bases, J shed 3 bases, and the junction held 9 bases outside the gene matches. The CDR3 sequence is 16 residues long. The CDR3 sequence: CASSYDRESPNEKLFF. CDR3 bases: TGTGCCAGCAGCTATGACAGGGAAAGTCCTAATGAAAAACTGTTTTTT.

The genes are TRBV7-3 and TRBJ2-5; D unclear. In germline, CDR1 is SGHTA, CDR2 FQGTGA. The CDR3 consists of 14 residues. Trimming shortened V by 5 bases and J by 5 bases, and 15 bases separated the two germline ends. CDR3 nucleotide sequence: TGTGCCAGCAGCAAAGGCGGCAGCTTGGAGACCCAGTACTTC. Its translation: CASSKGGSLETQYF.

The chain links TRBV3-1 (or the pseudogene TRBV3-2) to TRBJ2-1; D is ambiguous. With 1 base removed from V and 10 bases from J, the gap between germline ends came to 5 bases. The CDR3 runs 11 residues. The germline V gene has CDR1 LGHDT and CDR2 YNNKEL (reference sequence). The CDR3 DNA sequence: TGTGCCAGCAGCCAAGTTCGGGAGCAGTTCTTC. Translated, it gives CASSQVREQFF.

Only a few counts were recorded for this clone. The chain uses TRBV3-1 (or the pseudogene TRBV3-2) and TRBJ2-6, with 8 bases fitting TRBD1. CDR1 LGHDT and CDR2 YNNKEL come from the germline V gene (reference sequence). The CDR3 consists of 17 residues. V dropped 4 bases and J dropped 0; count of bases not matched to a gene: 5. CDR3 DNA: TGTGCCAGCAGCCGCAGAACAGGGGGCTCTGGGGCCAACGTCCTGACTTTC. Its protein product is CASSRRTGGSGANVLTF.

This clone turned up a few times. Other DNA sequences from this sample encode an identical CDR3 as well. The gene calls are TRBV9 and TRBJ1-1; D might be TRBD1 (6 bases). Looked up from germline, CDR1 is SGDLS and CDR2 is YYNGEE. Between the trimmed V and J ends, which lost 3 bases and 2 bases, there was a span of 17 bases. The CDR3 runs 16 residues. In nucleotides, the CDR3 is TGTGCCAGCAGCGCGGGATCACAGGGTACTAACACTGAAGCTTTCTTT. Residues: CASSAGSQGTNTEAFF.

This sequence joins TRBV7-8 and TRBJ2-2, with D possibly TRBD1 on 5 matching bases. The germline V gene encodes CDR1 SGHVS and CDR2 FQNEAQ. This CDR3 has 12 residues. V was pared by 5 bases and J by 5 bases, with 6 bases between. CDR3 residues: CASSPGTGELFF. CDR3 bases: TGTGCCAGCAGCCCAGGGACCGGGGAGCTGTTTTTT.